This record concerns one TCR beta chain sequence. There are 14 residues in the CDR3. Looked up from germline, CDR1 is PRHDT and CDR2 is FYEKMQ (reference sequence). V lost 1 base and J lost 4; bases outside the gene matches: 3. Per the original methods: Counts of nucleated cells, estimated from reference gene primer amplification, were obtained. Method: immunoSEQ multiplex PCR; TCRdb's copy keeps in-frame clones and lacks some. That table furnishes V, J and clone size, whereas the DNA furnished D and trimming. This sample yields 150,000 to 200,000 clones, of which approximately 88% are seen a single time; around 4% belongs to the top ten. The entry originates in a study of blood T cell repertoires in COVID-19. Study summary: Acute-phase and convalescent COVID-19 samples originated in the United States, Italy and Spain. Sources were T cells, B-cell-depleted T cells, or PBMCs; the material itself was cDNA or gDNA.

The TCR was taken from a woman aged 55-75 years who had recovered from COVID-19. Specimen: peripheral blood. V gene TRBV13 combines with J gene TRBJ2-7, with TRBD2 matching 8 bases. This CDR3 reads CASSLAGGDYEQYF. The CDR3 nucleotides are TGTGCCAGCAGCTTAGCGGGGGGGGATTACGAGCAGTACTTC.